These 5 T cell receptor beta chains were all obtained from the same sample, sequenced in a study of read filtering for tumor transcriptome and immune sequencing. This library used 300 to 450 ng RNA and molecular barcoded adaptors spanning alpha/delta and beta/gamma chains. TCRdb analysed the reads with MiXCR anew, one entry per CDR3 protein. The table has approximately 38,000 distinct CDR3 sequences, roughly an eighth seen once. The specimen sequenced was a population of CD138-negative cells sorted from bone marrow. The receptors were gathered from a donor aged 40 or over with multiple myeloma.

This clonotype was observed many times. The rearrangement links TRBV5-6 to TRBJ2-1, with D unclear. Trimming removed 0 bases at V and 6 bases at J, with 7 bases between. The CDR3 contains 13 residues. The V gene's germline CDR1 is SGHDT and CDR2 YYEEEE. The CDR3 loop reads CASSLGRSNEQFF. The CDR3 region has the DNA TGTGCCAGCAGCTTGGGAAGATCCAATGAGCAGTTCTTC.

The J gene is TRBJ2-4, the V gene TRBV20-1; D gene unclear. The ends were cut back, 3 bases at V and 0 bases at J, with 9 bases in the middle. The CDR3 runs to 14 residues. Germline loops: CDR1 DFQATT, CDR2 SNEGSKA (reference sequence). The chain's CDR3 is CSASVGPAKNIQYF. In DNA form, the CDR3 reads TGCAGTGCTAGTGTGGGCCCAGCCAAAAACATTCAGTACTTC.

This clonotype was picked up many times. The chain uses TRBV7-9 and TRBJ2-1; no clear D gene. V dropped 8 bases and J dropped 8 bases, with 16 bases sitting between them. The CDR3 has 13 amino acids. The germline gives CDR1 SEHNR, CDR2 FQNEAQ (reference sequence). The CDR3 DNA reads TGTGCCAGCCACAAATCGAGGCCCGATGAGCAGTTCTTC. Amino acid sequence: CASHKSRPDEQFF. Based on the CDR3 plus reference TRBV7-9 and TRBJ2-1, the full variable domain is DTGVSQNPRHKITKRGQNVTFRCDPISEHNRLYWYRQTLGQGPEFLTYFQNEAQLEKSRLLSDRFSAERPKGSFSTLEIQRTEQGDSAMYLCASHKSRPDEQFFGPGTRLTVL.

This clonotype was picked up many times. CDR3 nucleotide sequence: TGTGCCAGCAGCTTAGGGGTCGGGAGGGTCACAGATACGCAGTATTTT. Translated: CASSLGVGRVTDTQYF. The rearrangement uses TRBV7-2 and TRBJ2-3, with 8 nucleotides matching TRBD2. Germline CDR1 is SGHTA and CDR2 is FQGNSA. The V gene end was trimmed by 1 base and the J gene end by 2 bases; junction bases not matched to a gene: 5. This CDR3 has 16 residues.

This clonotype was seen many times. The chain is built from TRBV15 and TRBJ2-2; no firm D call. Between the trimmed V and J ends, which lost 0 bases and 0 bases, there was a span of 5 bases. CDR1 and CDR2 from the germline V gene are LNHNV and YYDKDF (reference sequence). This CDR3 has 15 amino acids. The CDR3 region has the DNA TGTGCCACCAGCAGAGACAGACCGAACACCGGGGAGCTGTTTTTT. It encodes CATSRDRPNTGELFF.